The source of this TCR beta chain is a study of a mutant IDH1 vaccine in newly diagnosed glioma. About the research overall: Vaccinations were initiated 4-6 weeks following radiotherapy alone, or were given together with temozolomide cycles. Standard pretreatment was either radiotherapy, temozolomide, or, for most, radiochemotherapy with temozolomide.

The length of the CDR3 is 16 residues. From germline, CDR1 is SEHNR and CDR2 FQNEAQ (reference sequence). V was clipped by 5 bases and J by 4 bases, with 18 bases between them. As regards this clone: Its target is unknown.

Time point described: week 11, during vaccination. Doses consisted of 300 ug of mutant IDH1 20-mer peptide each, paired with topical imiquimod. Study results and limitations: Top-clonotype changes in peripheral T cells seemed unrelated to pseudoprogression.

Sequencing was performed with immunoSEQ multiplex PCR; in TCRdb, only in-frame clones are kept and a portion is missing. The sample lists 55,000 to 70,000 clones, about 91% occurring once. This TCR was recovered from a man between 35 and 55 years old with glioma. Sequencing used PBMCs, obtained from a glioma patient whose treatment included an IDH1 peptide vaccine. The V call is TRBV7-9, the J call TRBJ2-1, with D perhaps TRBD2 (5 bases). As DNA, the CDR3 is TGTGCCAGCAGCCTAGAGGTCGGGGTCCAGTACAATGAGCAGTTCTTC. Its protein is CASSLEVGVQYNEQFF.